The present T cell receptor beta chain was sequenced within a study of technical replicates of blood from four donors. CDR3 length: 16 residues. The V end was cut by 2 bases, the J end by 5 bases, with 20 bases between. CDR1 is SGHNT, CDR2 YYREEE, per germline (reference sequence). TCRdb keeps only in-frame clones here, not all; method: immunoSEQ multiplex PCR. This sample has about 80,000 clones, with roughly 94% found just once. This sequence joins TRBV5-4 and TRBJ2-7; D perhaps matches TRBD1 (5 bases). What was sequenced was T cells isolated from PBMCs. The receptor was derived from a human donor in good health. The CDR3 reads CASSFSGSYPADEQYF. CDR3 coding DNA: TGTGCCAGCAGCTTTTCAGGGTCGTACCCGGCCGACGAGCAGTACTTC.